One sample yielded the 22 T cell receptor beta chains listed below, sequenced in a study of T-cell memory formation after mild COVID-19 (dated by TCRdb to the early 2020s). Library preparation employed 5' RACE. Sequencer: Illumina NovaSeq 6000. TCRdb reran the public reads through fastp at Q25 and MiXCR, keeping productive beta chains. Every distinct CDR3 protein forms one entry, paired with its most common genes and DNA. Across this sample there are approximately 60,000 distinct CDR3 sequences, with 9.5% seen only once. About 1.1% of the sample rests with the top ten. Sample: PBMCs or a T cell subset sorted from them (not recorded which). These TCRs come from a man younger than 30 who had mild COVID-19 (a few samples of this study predate the infection). The sample titles of this study are shuffled in the database, so cell type and time point are left out; the donor was told from shared clones.

The chain carries TRBV20-1 and TRBJ2-6; no reliable D call. The CDR3 is made up of 16 amino acids. CDR1 and CDR2 from the germline V gene are DFQATT and SNEGSKA (reference sequence). V was cut by 5 bases and J by 2 bases, with 16 bases left in between. The CDR3 DNA is TGCAGTGCTTCTCCACCGGGTCTCACTGGGGCCAACGTCCTGACTTTC. Translated, it gives CSASPPGLTGANVLTF.

The chain couples TRBV9 to TRBJ2-7, with 10 bases fitting TRBD1. This CDR3 has 15 residues. With 0 bases clipped from V and 3 bases from J, the junction kept 3 bases outside the gene matches. Germline CDR1 reads SGDLS; CDR2 reads YYNGEE. CDR3 region: CASSVGGQGDYEQYF. The CDR3 DNA sequence: TGTGCCAGCAGCGTAGGAGGACAGGGGGACTACGAGCAGTACTTC. The variable domain in full, completed from reference TRBV9 and TRBJ2-7, reads DSGVTQTPKHLITATGQRVTLRCSPRSGDLSVYWYQQSLDQGLQFLIQYYNGEERAKGNILERFSAQQFPDLHSELNLSSLELGDSALYFCASSVGGQGDYEQYFGPGTRLTVT.

The gene calls are TRBV24-1 and TRBJ2-2, with a weak D call TRBD2 (5 bases). Trimming pared 0 bases from V and 6 bases from J, leaving 7 bases between. The CDR3 covers 14 residues. Germline V gene sequence: CDR1 KGHDR, CDR2 SFDVKD. The CDR3 nucleotides read TGTGCCACCAGTGATTTGGGGAGACCCGGGGAGCTGTTTTTT. Protein sequence: CATSDLGRPGELFF.

The V call is TRBV4-1, the J call TRBJ1-2; TRBD1 matches 7 bases. The germline V gene encodes CDR1 MGHRA and CDR2 YSYEKL. Losses at the gene ends were 4 bases for V and 3 bases for J; bases not matched to a gene: 20. The CDR3 covers 19 residues. The CDR3, as DNA: TGCGCCAGCAGCCGAACGATGAGCGGTCGATCACAGGGGTACTATGGCTACACCTTC. As protein: CASSRTMSGRSQGYYGYTF.

J is TRBJ2-5 and V is TRBV12-3 or TRBV12-4; perhaps TRBD2 as D (7 bases). The CDR3 covers 14 residues. Between the trimmed V and J ends, which lost 7 bases and 4 bases, there was a span of 16 bases. CDR3 sequence (DNA): TGTGCCAGCACCAAGAGGGGGGGAGGAGAGACCCAGTACTTC. Encoded protein: CASTKRGGGETQYF.

In this sample, this clonotype turned up a few times. The rearrangement uses TRBV6-2 or TRBV6-3 and TRBJ2-5, with no clear D. Deletions cut 0 bases from V and 4 bases from J, with 9 bases between. Germline loops: CDR1 MNHEY, CDR2 SVGEGT. This CDR3 is built from 14 residues. The DNA for the CDR3 is TGTGCCAGCAGTTACTCAGGAGCTCGAGAGACCCAGTACTTC. Protein product: CASSYSGARETQYF.

This clonotype was seen more than once but under ten times. The chain employs TRBV7-9 and TRBJ2-5, with TRBD2 identical over 10 bases. After removal of 5 bases from V and 3 bases from J, the junction contained 3 bases not matched to a gene. The germline V gene has CDR1 SEHNR and CDR2 FQNEAQ (reference sequence). This CDR3 is 14 amino acids long. The CDR3 here is CASSHGLAEETQYF. DNA of the CDR3: TGTGCCAGCAGCCATGGACTAGCGGAAGAGACCCAGTACTTC.

This chain joins TRBV27 and TRBJ2-5, with 8 bases matching TRBD1. V lost 7 bases, J lost 4 bases, and 8 bases stayed unmatched. The CDR3 loop spans 14 amino acids. CDR1 is MNHEY, CDR2 SMNVEV, per germline (reference sequence). The CDR3: CASTTLGQGETQYF. The CDR3 DNA reads TGTGCCAGCACAACCCTTGGACAGGGAGAGACCCAGTACTTC.

This clonotype was seen a handful of times. The chain links TRBV4-1 to TRBJ1-5; D remains ambiguous. V lost 3 bases, J lost 0 bases, and 9 bases lay in between. The CDR3 extends over 15 amino acids. The germline CDR1 and CDR2 sequences are MGHRA and YSYEKL. The CDR3 bases are TGCGCCAGCAGCCAGCGGGCAGTTAGCAATCAGCCCCAGCATTTT. Translation: CASSQRAVSNQPQHF.

The chain combines TRBV7-2 with TRBJ1-3; D possibly corresponds to TRBD1 (6 bases). CDR1 is SGHTA, CDR2 FQGNSA, per germline. The V and J ends lost 1 base and 0 bases respectively, with 13 bases between them. CDR3 length: 17 residues. CDR3 nucleotide sequence: TGTGCCAGCAGCTTAGTCGAAACAGGGAGCTCTGGAAACACCATATATTTT. Protein sequence: CASSLVETGSSGNTIYF.

This clonotype was detected a few times. The chain is built from TRBV6-5 and TRBJ2-7; D is ambiguous. The CDR3 covers 13 residues. Trimming stripped 6 bases from V and 0 bases from J, with 9 bases between. The germline gives CDR1 MNHEY, CDR2 SVGAGI. The CDR3 coding sequence is TGTGCCAGCAGCAAAGGCAGCTCCTACGAGCAGTACGTC. As protein: CASSKGSSYEQYV.

The chain couples TRBV12-3 or TRBV12-4 to TRBJ1-2, with 10 bases matching TRBD1. The CDR3 totals 12 residues. With V trimmed by 3 bases and J by 10 bases, 2 bases remained unmatched. The DNA of the CDR3 is TGTGCCAGCAGTTTCGGGACAGGGGTCTACACCTTC. Translated: CASSFGTGVYTF.

With respect to this clonotype: The junction and the germline gene differ at one end; a read error may be behind it. This chain uses TRBV12-3 or TRBV12-4 with TRBJ1-2, with TRBD1 matching over 8 bases. The CDR3 extends over 14 amino acids. CDR3 protein: CARDRPKSNYGYTF. The CDR3 bases are TGCGCTAGGGACAGGCCGAAGTCCAACTATGGCTACACCTTC.

Only a few counts were recorded for this clonotype. This chain uses TRBV9 with TRBJ1-1; D possibly corresponds to TRBD1 (5 bases). Germline V gene sequence: CDR1 SGDLS, CDR2 YYNGEE. The V end lost 4 bases, the J end lost 1 base, and 17 bases lay between the germline ends. The CDR3 is 16 amino acids. The CDR3 here is CASSRALGTGNTEAFF. CDR3 DNA sequence: TGTGCCAGCAGCCGCGCTCTGGGGACGGGGAACACTGAAGCTTTCTTT.

The gene calls are TRBV9 and TRBJ1-1, with D uncertain. With 2 bases removed from V and 1 base from J, the gap between germline ends came to 9 bases. This CDR3 is 14 amino acids long. Germline CDR1 is SGDLS and CDR2 is YYNGEE. The CDR3 reads CASSVSTANTEAFF. In DNA, the CDR3 is TGTGCCAGCAGCGTTTCGACCGCGAACACTGAAGCTTTCTTT. Together with reference TRBV9 and TRBJ1-1, the CDR3 gives the full variable domain: DSGVTQTPKHLITATGQRVTLRCSPRSGDLSVYWYQQSLDQGLQFLIQYYNGEERAKGNILERFSAQQFPDLHSELNLSSLELGDSALYFCASSVSTANTEAFFGQGTRLTVV.

The rearrangement joins TRBV10-3 to TRBJ1-4; D is ambiguous. With 11 bases removed from V and 3 bases from J, the gap between germline ends came to 19 bases. The CDR3 spans 15 residues. Germline values: CDR1 ENHRY, CDR2 SYGVKD. The CDR3 DNA reads TGTGCCGCTGGGAACAGCCTACGATCTAATGAAAAACTGTTTTTT. This encodes CAAGNSLRSNEKLFF.

This chain connects TRBV19 to TRBJ1-4; no definite D call. The germline V and J ends were trimmed by 7 bases and 11 bases, with 23 bases remaining between them. Germline CDR1 and CDR2: LNHDA and SQIVND (reference sequence). CDR3 length equals 15 residues. The DNA of the CDR3 is TGTGCCAGTACCAAGGCCGTCGGGGAGGGTGTGAAACTGTTTTTT. Its translation is CASTKAVGEGVKLFF.

There are a few counts of this clonotype. V and J are TRBV3-1 and TRBJ1-5, with D hard to call. V gave up 2 bases and J gave up 0 bases, with 8 bases separating them. CDR3 length: 15 residues. Germline V gene lookup returns CDR1 LGHDT and CDR2 YNNKEL (reference sequence). CDR3: CASSQFGYSNQPQHF. As DNA, the CDR3 is TGTGCCAGCAGCCAATTCGGCTATAGCAATCAGCCCCAGCATTTT.

The chain is built from TRBV20-1 and TRBJ2-5, with 8 bases lining up with TRBD2. This CDR3 spans 14 amino acids. The germline V gene has CDR1 DFQATT and CDR2 SNEGSKA (reference sequence). J was trimmed by 6 bases and V by 5 bases; bases with no gene match: 11. CDR3 bases: TGCAGTGCTTTACCGGGACTAGGTATAAAGACCCAGTACTTC. Its protein is CSALPGLGIKTQYF.

This clonotype was observed a few times. V gene TRBV7-8 combines with J gene TRBJ1-6, with 9 bases fitting TRBD1. V shed 5 bases, J shed 10 bases, and the junction held 0 bases outside the gene matches. Germline V gives CDR1 SGHVS, CDR2 FQNEAQ. CDR3 length equals 12 residues. The CDR3 DNA reads as TGTGCCAGCAGCGGACAGGGGTCACCCCTCCACTTT. As protein: CASSGQGSPLHF.

This clonotype has a handful of counts. The chain combines TRBV20-1 with TRBJ1-6; TRBD1 matches 9 bases. V trimming: 6 bases; J trimming: 10 bases; junction bases outside the gene matches: 13. The germline V gene has CDR1 DFQATT and CDR2 SNEGSKA (reference sequence). This CDR3 is built from 15 residues. This CDR3 is CSATGTGLLLSPLHF. The CDR3 nucleotides are TGCAGTGCAACCGGGACAGGGCTCCTCTTATCACCCCTCCACTTT.

This clonotype was seen only a few times. This chain connects TRBV4-1 to TRBJ2-2; 9 bases align to TRBD2. CDR3 size: 17 residues. V was pared by 0 bases and J by 6 bases, with 8 bases of the junction left unmatched. Germline values: CDR1 MGHRA, CDR2 YSYEKL. CDR3: CASSQEASGAPPGELFF. CDR3 coding DNA: TGCGCCAGCAGCCAAGAGGCTAGCGGGGCTCCCCCCGGGGAGCTGTTTTTT.